This passage covers 16 T cell receptor beta chains from one sample sequenced in a study of blood T cell repertoires in COVID-19. Clones were sequenced by immunoSEQ multiplex PCR, and TCRdb holds only the in-frame ones, with some missing. The sample shows 160,000 or so clones, approximately 80% of them seen only once. The source material was peripheral blood. These receptors came from a man between 60 and 70 years old with acute or convalescent COVID-19.

This rearrangement joins TRBV6-1 to TRBJ1-2, with D unresolved. Germline V CDR1 and CDR2: MNHNS, SASEGT. With 2 bases removed from V and 2 bases from J, the gap between germline ends came to 6 bases. The CDR3 is 13 amino acids. CDR3 DNA: TGTGCCAGCAGTGAACTACTAAACTATGGCTACACCTTC. Translation: CASSELLNYGYTF.

The V call is TRBV12-3 or TRBV12-4, the J call TRBJ2-3; no definite D call. Trimming stripped 7 bases from V and 2 bases from J, with 10 bases between. The CDR3 covers 13 residues. The CDR3 protein is CASIEWATDTQYF. The CDR3 DNA sequence: TGTGCCAGCATAGAATGGGCCACAGATACGCAGTATTTT.

This chain links TRBV11-2 with TRBJ1-6, with no clear D. The CDR3 length is 14 residues. V dropped 1 base and J dropped 9 bases, with 10 bases sitting between them. Germline CDR1 and CDR2: SGHAT and FQNNGV. The CDR3 spells CASSLAGRGSPLHF. The DNA of the CDR3 is TGTGCCAGCAGCTTAGCCGGCAGAGGTTCACCCCTCCACTTT.

The V call is TRBV20-1, the J call TRBJ1-1; D perhaps matches TRBD1 (6 bases). V was clipped by 5 bases and J by 9 bases, with 13 bases between them. Germline lookup yields CDR1 DFQATT and CDR2 SNEGSKA (reference sequence). This CDR3 has 11 amino acids. Here the CDR3 reads CSAFSGGQAFF. The CDR3 coding sequence is TGCAGTGCTTTTAGCGGGGGCCAAGCTTTCTTT.

The genes are TRBV27 and TRBJ2-7, with TRBD1 matching over 10 bases. The CDR3 extends over 12 amino acids. The V segment lost 6 bases and the J segment 7 bases; nucleotides outside the gene matches: 3. CDR1 is MNHEY, CDR2 SMNVEV, per germline (reference sequence). The CDR3 reads CASRWTGGEQYF. The CDR3 bases are TGTGCCAGCAGGTGGACAGGGGGGGAGCAGTACTTC.

The rearrangement uses TRBV6-5 and TRBJ1-2; no definite D call. The V end was cut by 0 bases, the J end by 4 bases, with 6 bases between. In germline, CDR1 is MNHEY, CDR2 SVGAGI. This CDR3 spans 13 amino acids. The CDR3 loop reads CASSYSVAYGYTF. Here the CDR3 DNA reads TGTGCCAGCAGTTACTCGGTGGCCTATGGCTACACCTTC.

The chain couples TRBV30 to TRBJ1-5; TRBD1 agrees at 8 bases. With 0 bases clipped from V and 7 bases from J, the junction kept 11 bases outside the gene matches. Germline CDR1 GTSNPN, CDR2 SVGIG (reference sequence). This CDR3 spans 16 amino acids. The CDR3 coding sequence is TGTGCCTGGAGTGTACCCGGGACAGGTGCACGGCAGCCCCAGCATTTT. Translation gives CAWSVPGTGARQPQHF.

The chain combines TRBV24-1 with TRBJ2-2, with D perhaps TRBD2 (6 bases). Per germline, CDR1 KGHDR and CDR2 SFDVKD. The CDR3 has 14 amino acids. V gave up 5 bases and J gave up 5 bases, with 11 bases separating them. The CDR3 loop reads CATSGTIFTGELFF. The CDR3 nucleotides are TGTGCCACCAGTGGGACTATCTTTACCGGGGAGCTGTTTTTT.

The rearrangement uses TRBV7-2 and TRBJ2-3; weak D call: TRBD1 (5 bases). V lost 3 bases, J lost 3 bases, and 10 bases lay in between. Looked up from germline, CDR1 is SGHTA and CDR2 is FQGNSA. The CDR3 totals 14 residues. DNA of the CDR3: TGTGCCAGCAGCTTGGCAGGGATAACAGATACGCAGTATTTT. Translating gives CASSLAGITDTQYF.

The rearrangement uses TRBV12-5 and TRBJ1-6; the D is unclear. Germline CDR1 LGHNT, CDR2 FRNRAP. With 4 bases removed from V and 7 bases from J, the gap between germline ends came to 5 bases. This CDR3 contains 12 residues. DNA of the CDR3: TGTGCTAGTGGTTCACTCAATTCACCCCTCCACTTT. Translation: CASGSLNSPLHF.

The chain combines TRBV11-3 with TRBJ2-1; D may be TRBD2 (7 bases). V was trimmed by 5 bases and J by 10 bases, leaving 24 bases between them. The length of the CDR3 is 16 residues. Germline loops: CDR1 SGHNT, CDR2 YENEEA. CDR3 residues: CASSTWDLKGEGEQFF. The CDR3 DNA reads as TGTGCCAGCAGCACTTGGGACTTAAAGGGGGAGGGGGAGCAGTTCTTC.

The V and J genes are TRBV6-5 and TRBJ2-7, with no clear D. V lost 7 bases, J lost 2 bases, and 15 bases lay in between. The CDR3 has 14 amino acids. The V gene's germline CDR1 is MNHEY and CDR2 SVGAGI. The CDR3 DNA is TGTGCCAGCACCCGCCACTTATCCCCCTACGAGCAGTACTTC. Its translation: CASTRHLSPYEQYF.

This clone has more than one count but fewer than ten. J is TRBJ1-1 and V is TRBV29-1; TRBD1 is a possible D gene (5 bases). V shed 7 bases and J shed 10 bases, with 19 bases lying between them. The CDR3 covers 12 residues. In germline, CDR1 is SQVTM, CDR2 ANQGSEA. This chain's CDR3 is CSGGLEGEGAFF. The DNA for the CDR3 is TGCAGCGGGGGGTTGGAAGGAGAGGGAGCTTTCTTT.

This clone was recorded a few times. The gene calls are TRBV4-2 and TRBJ2-5; D not resolved. Trimming pared 0 bases from V and 6 bases from J, leaving 14 bases between. CDR1 and CDR2 from the germline V gene are LGHNA and YNFKEQ. The CDR3 runs 15 residues. CDR3 coding DNA: TGTGCCAGCAGCCAAGATCGACACCCCCGGCAGACCCAGTACTTC. It specifies CASSQDRHPRQTQYF.

This rearrangement joins TRBV9 to TRBJ2-5; the match to TRBD2 covers 8 bases. The V gene end was trimmed by 3 bases and the J gene end by 1 base; junction bases not matched to a gene: 5. The CDR3 is 15 amino acids. Germline values: CDR1 SGDLS, CDR2 YYNGEE. The CDR3 bases are TGTGCCAGCAGCGCCGCGGGGGGCCCCCAAGAGACCCAGTACTTC. Amino acids: CASSAAGGPQETQYF.

The chain recombines TRBV30 with TRBJ2-5; the match to TRBD1 covers 8 bases. Losses at the gene ends were 3 bases for V and 5 bases for J; bases not matched to a gene: 2. The germline CDR1 and CDR2 sequences are GTSNPN and SVGIG (reference sequence). This CDR3 contains 12 residues. CDR3 protein: CAWSRGPETQYF. The CDR3 DNA is TGTGCCTGGAGCAGGGGGCCTGAGACCCAGTACTTC.